These T cell receptor beta chains were read from a single sample in a study of T-cell memory formation after mild COVID-19. TCRdb ran MiXCR on the 5' RACE reads and lists one entry per CDR3 protein. The table lists around 110,000 distinct CDR3 sequences, around 15% of them singletons, with 25% to 30% in the top ten. Sequenced material: PBMCs or a T cell subset sorted from them (not recorded which). The source of these receptors is an adult woman who had mild COVID-19 (a few samples of this study predate the infection). Cell type and time point are not known. CDR3s leave out the opening cysteine and the closing phenylalanine or tryptophan. The order of the fields is V gene, J gene, CDR3 protein.

TRBV3-1	TRBJ2-1	ASSQLTGLAGHNEQF
TRBV4-1	TRBJ1-5	ASSQDGEDNQPQH
TRBV6-2/TRBV6-3	TRBJ2-1	ASSYGRAGEQF
TRBV27	TRBJ2-1	ASRTGEYEQF
TRBV20-1	TRBJ2-7	SARGVSYEQY
TRBV7-9	TRBJ2-3	ASSSGVAGTDTQY
TRBV4-3	TRBJ2-7	ASSPDRGGSSYEQY
TRBV27	TRBJ1-1	ASSFPGAQAF
TRBV12-3/TRBV12-4	TRBJ2-7	ASRKGGVEQY
TRBV28	TRBJ2-3	ASSLDRGFGQNRDTQY
TRBV4-1	TRBJ2-7	ASSQDRGDITYEQY
TRBV12-3/TRBV12-4	TRBJ2-3	ASSRLAGVGDTQY
TRBV19	TRBJ1-2	ASSIGANYGYT
TRBV2	TRBJ2-1	ASSAGTASYNEQF
TRBV9	TRBJ1-1	ASSVGSGALEAF
TRBV11-3	TRBJ2-1	ASSLALRASGSDEQF
TRBV7-9	TRBJ1-1	ASTEQGSEAF
TRBV15	TRBJ2-5	ATSRDPGLAGATYQETQY
TRBV7-8	TRBJ2-1	ASSPPSGAEQF
TRBV7-9	TRBJ2-5	ASSLSGTIETQY
TRBV7-6	TRBJ2-7	ASSPMGAGYEQY
TRBV30	TRBJ2-3	AWTDPREWDTQY
TRBV7-6	TRBJ2-3	ASSLATGTSTDTQY
TRBV20-1	TRBJ2-3	SARGRGAWPDTQY
TRBV4-1	TRBJ2-1	ASSHPLDPRDEQF
TRBV6-2/TRBV6-3	TRBJ2-3	ASSSDVRSTDTQY
TRBV5-1	TRBJ2-7	ASSFSGTSNYEQY
TRBV7-9	TRBJ2-7	ASSALAGIYEQY
TRBV4-1	TRBJ2-5	ASSQVPTSGEETQY
TRBV7-9	TRBJ2-2	ASSLSTGYPTGELF
TRBV6-5	TRBJ2-2	ASSYPSGLGAGELF
TRBV6-2/TRBV6-3	TRBJ1-1	ASSYSGPGGTEAF
TRBV7-2	TRBJ1-1	ASSLDYGNTEAF
TRBV19	TRBJ1-2	ASSRATGGYT
TRBV7-2	TRBJ2-2	ASSWRSIAGLF
TRBV29-1	TRBJ1-2	SVVEGAGYT
TRBV4-1	TRBJ2-5	ASSQLLGGETQY
TRBV15	TRBJ1-1	ATSRVGGLNTEAF
TRBV9	TRBJ2-3	ASSTTSGGFSDTQY
TRBV30	TRBJ1-1	AWSGGNTEAF
TRBV6-5	TRBJ1-2	ATLQGGGYT
TRBV6-2/TRBV6-3	TRBJ2-5	ASSYSLETQY
TRBV4-3	TRBJ2-3	ASSQGLAGTNADTQY
TRBV7-6	TRBJ2-1	ASSLVGLAGGSHNEQF
TRBV24-1	TRBJ1-1	ATSDFTNTEAF
TRBV25-1	TRBJ2-1	ASSGGGTGRVDEQF
TRBV7-9	TRBJ2-1	ASRSGRYNEQF
TRBV5-1	TRBJ2-5	ASEEGQLAETQY
TRBV20-1	TRBJ2-5	SARGRGQEETQY